This T cell receptor (beta chain) is drawn from a study of blood T cells in healthy people across ages. Whole-study context: For every two T cells, template switching captured about one barcoded beta molecule.

The CDR3 loop spans 15 amino acids. Looked up from germline, CDR1 is MGHRA and CDR2 is YSYEKL. Points from the study as a whole: Age brought a roughly linear fall in TCR beta diversity measured per million T cells. Naive T cell percentage and TCR beta diversity correlated strongly. Bulk PBMC profiling left naive and antigen-experienced comparisons inconclusive.

The second PCR ran roughly 6 to 11 cycles with a sample-barcoded 5' primer and J-beta primers. A single record per CDR3 protein comes from TCRdb applying MiXCR to the 5' RACE reads. Of 910,000 or so distinct CDR3 sequences listed, roughly 51% are singletons. A word on this clonotype: Its antigen is not identified. Germline and junction disagree at one end, which may indicate a read error.

This receptor was taken from a woman aged 60 to 75 in good health. The sample was blood. The chain couples TRBV4-1 to TRBJ2-3; D remains unclear. The CDR3 sequence: CASSLETFDTDAQYF. The DNA for the CDR3 is TGCGCCAGCAGCCTGGAAACGTTTGACACAGATGCGCAGTATTTT.